A single sample is the source of the 22 T cell receptor beta chains below, sequenced in a study of cytomegalovirus exposure and HLA in healthy donors. Primers: 60 Vbeta forward and 13 Jbeta reverse. TCRdb keeps only in-frame clones here, not all; method: immunoSEQ multiplex PCR. The sample contains 150,000 to 190,000 clones, roughly 84% of which appear only once. Sequenced input: PBMCs. Every receptor here comes from a woman aged 18-30 years in good health and CMV-seronegative.

This clone was picked up one time. The V call is TRBV11-1, the J call TRBJ2-5; D ambiguous. Judging by the DNA end, TRBJ2-7 fits better; the J call may be wrong. Germline CDR1 reads SGHAT; CDR2 reads FQDESV (reference sequence). The CDR3 length is 12 residues. The CDR3 DNA follows: TGTGCCAGCAGCTTAGACAGCTACGAGCAGTACTTC. Residues: CASSLDSYEQYF.

This clone was found a few times. The chain links TRBV18 to TRBJ2-6, with a possible D match to TRBD1 (6 bases). Between the trimmed V and J ends, which lost 4 bases and 0 bases, there was a span of 13 bases. The CDR3 totals 17 residues. Germline V gene sequence: CDR1 KGHSH, CDR2 LQKENI. The CDR3, as DNA: TGTGCCAGCTCACTGGACAGCGTCCTCTCTGGGGCCAACGTCCTGACTTTC. As protein: CASSLDSVLSGANVLTF.

V usage is TRBV7-6 and J usage is TRBJ2-7, with D possibly being TRBD2 (6 bases). There are 15 residues in the CDR3. The V and J ends lost 5 bases and 0 bases respectively, with 14 bases between them. The germline gives CDR1 SGHVS, CDR2 FNYEAQ. The CDR3 DNA reads TGTGCCAGCAGCCAACCCCTAGCGCGCTCCTACGAGCAGTACTTC. Residues: CASSQPLARSYEQYF.

The chain links TRBV4-1 to TRBJ2-7, with D tentatively TRBD2 (6 bases). There are 15 residues in the CDR3. Germline V gives CDR1 MGHRA, CDR2 YSYEKL. Deletions cut 0 bases from V and 0 bases from J, with 9 bases between. The DNA for the CDR3 is TGCGCCAGCAGCCAAGAGTACGGGAGCTCCTACGAGCAGTACTTC. Translated, it gives CASSQEYGSSYEQYF.

V gene TRBV19 combines with J gene TRBJ2-2; D possibly corresponds to TRBD2 (6 bases). CDR1 and CDR2 (germline): LNHDA, SQIVND (reference sequence). Trimming removed 6 bases at V and 1 base at J, with 9 bases between. The CDR3 consists of 14 residues. The CDR3 loop is CASRGLLNTGELFF. CDR3 DNA: TGTGCCAGTAGGGGACTTCTGAACACCGGGGAGCTGTTTTTT.

The gene calls are TRBV6-1 and TRBJ1-6; D gene uncertain. The CDR3 has 15 amino acids. V lost 9 bases and J 0 bases, leaving 12 bases between the germline ends. CDR1 is MNHNS, CDR2 SASEGT, per germline. CDR3 amino acids: CASGPQSSYNSPLHF. CDR3 coding DNA: TGTGCCAGTGGCCCACAGAGCTCCTATAATTCACCCCTCCACTTT.

The chain is built from TRBV29-1 and TRBJ2-1; no firm D call. CDR3 size: 11 residues. Trimming cost V 0 bases and J 13 bases, with 10 bases left between them. Germline CDR1 is SQVTM and CDR2 is ANQGSEA. In DNA form, the CDR3 reads TGCAGCGTTGAAGATCTGCTATTACAGTTCTTC. Protein: CSVEDLLLQFF.

This chain connects TRBV7-7 to TRBJ2-5, with 8 bases fitting TRBD1. The DNA end favors TRBJ2-7, so the J call may be wrong. Germline CDR1 SSHAT, CDR2 FNYEAQ (reference sequence). The CDR3 loop spans 14 amino acids. CDR3 nucleotide sequence: TGTGCCAGCAGCCCCCTCAGGGGGCGGTACGAGCAGTACTTC. Protein: CASSPLRGRYEQYF.

This clone has more than one count but fewer than ten. V and J are TRBV6-5 and TRBJ1-6; TRBD1 might be the D (6 bases). CDR3 length: 14 residues. Trimming stripped 5 bases from V and 9 bases from J, with 14 bases between. Looked up from germline, CDR1 is MNHEY and CDR2 is SVGAGI. The CDR3 region is CASSRQDLSSPLHF. The CDR3 nucleotides read TGTGCCAGCAGTAGACAGGACTTGAGTTCACCCCTCCACTTT.

The V gene is TRBV10-3, the J gene TRBJ1-2; D is uncertain. Per germline, CDR1 ENHRY and CDR2 SYGVKD. V was pared by 3 bases and J by 2 bases, with 16 bases between. The CDR3 totals 16 residues. The CDR3 is CAISEGRERLNYGYTF. CDR3 sequence (DNA): TGTGCCATCAGTGAAGGAAGAGAGCGGCTAAACTATGGCTACACCTTC.

The chain carries TRBV27 and TRBJ1-2, with TRBD1 matching over 7 bases. This CDR3 comprises 12 residues. Germline values: CDR1 MNHEY, CDR2 SMNVEV (reference sequence). Trimming removed 4 bases from V and 4 bases from J; junction bases left unmatched: 0. CDR3 region: CASSSGGYGYTF. The CDR3 bases are TGTGCCAGCAGTTCAGGGGGCTATGGCTACACCTTC.

V gene TRBV6-1 combines with J gene TRBJ1-2; no definite D call. The germline V gene has CDR1 MNHNS and CDR2 SASEGT. V was clipped by 8 bases and J by 6 bases, with 22 bases between them. This CDR3 has 15 amino acids. CDR3 in DNA: TGTGCCAGCGCTGATAATTTTCGGGGAGTCAATGGCTACACCTTC. The encoded protein is CASADNFRGVNGYTF.

The chain employs TRBV19 and TRBJ1-4; TRBD1 matches 9 bases. The CDR3 has 14 residues. Losses at the gene ends were 3 bases for V and 8 bases for J; bases not matched to a gene: 4. CDR1 LNHDA and CDR2 SQIVND come from the germline V gene (reference sequence). The CDR3 spells CASSIGQGREKLFF. For the CDR3, the DNA is TGTGCCAGTAGTATCGGACAGGGGAGAGAAAAACTGTTTTTT.

On this clone itself: Other DNA sequences in this specimen translate into the identical CDR3. The rearrangement links TRBV14 to TRBJ1-5; no firm D call. The CDR3 contains 15 residues. V shed 0 bases and J shed 3 bases, with 9 bases lying between them. CDR1 and CDR2 from the germline V gene are SGHDN and FVKESK. CDR3 DNA: TGTGCCAGCAGCCAAGAGAGGCAGTACAATCAGCCCCAGCATTTT. The encoded protein is CASSQERQYNQPQHF.

This clone was detected once. The J gene is TRBJ2-2, the V gene TRBV2; D possibly corresponds to TRBD2 (6 bases). This CDR3 region has 13 residues. V dropped 6 bases and J dropped 7 bases, with 12 bases sitting between them. Germline V lookup: CDR1 SNHLY, CDR2 FYNNEI. CDR3 nucleotides: TGTGCCAGCAGGGAGGCCGGGAGCGGGGAGCTGTTTTTT. It translates to CASREAGSGELFF. Filled out from reference TRBV2 and TRBJ2-2, the complete variable domain reads EPEVTQTPSHQVTQMGQEVILRCVPISNHLYFYWYRQILGQKVEFLVSFYNNEISEKSEIFDDQFSVERPDGSNFTLKIRSTKLEDSAMYFCASREAGSGELFFGEGSRLTVL.

The chain uses TRBV11-2 and TRBJ2-7; a weak D match, TRBD1 (6 bases). Trimming took off 4 bases at V and 5 bases at J, with 9 bases between the two ends. The CDR3 has 12 residues. The germline CDR1 and CDR2 sequences are SGHAT and FQNNGV. The CDR3 is CASSSNRDEQYF. The CDR3 DNA sequence: TGTGCCAGCAGCTCTAACAGGGACGAGCAGTACTTC.

This clone was detected once. CDR3 sequence: CASSSPGLYTDTQYF. CDR3 coding DNA: TGTGCCAGCAGCTCACCGGGACTCTACACAGATACGCAGTATTTT. The V call is TRBV5-4, the J call TRBJ2-3; tentative D call: TRBD2 (6 bases). This CDR3 is built from 15 residues. From germline, CDR1 is SGHNT and CDR2 YYREEE (reference sequence). V shed 3 bases and J shed 2 bases, with 13 bases lying between them.

The rearrangement uses TRBV29-1 and TRBJ2-5; 11 nucleotides match TRBD2. The V gene's germline CDR1 is SQVTM and CDR2 ANQGSEA. J was trimmed by 5 bases and V by 7 bases; bases with no gene match: 12. CDR3 size: 15 residues. For the CDR3, the DNA is TGCAGCGGGGTGGTAGCGGGAGGGCCGGGGGAGACCCAGTACTTC. Protein: CSGVVAGGPGETQYF.

The rearrangement uses TRBV5-1 and TRBJ1-1; D gene ambiguous. The ends were cut back, 4 bases at V and 4 bases at J, with 8 bases in the middle. Germline V gives CDR1 SGHRS, CDR2 YFSETQ. The CDR3 has 12 residues. CDR3 nucleotides: TGCGCCAGCAGCCCTGTCGGCACTGAAGCTTTCTTT. It yields the protein CASSPVGTEAFF.

The chain employs TRBV7-2 and TRBJ1-2; D may be TRBD1 (6 bases). This CDR3 is built from 14 residues. V shed 2 bases and J shed 7 bases, with 14 bases lying between them. Germline lookup yields CDR1 SGHTA and CDR2 FQGNSA. As DNA, the CDR3 is TGTGCCAGCAGCTTACAGGGGCGCGTCGTTGGCTACACCTTC. This sequence encodes CASSLQGRVVGYTF. The full variable domain, with the rest looked up from reference TRBV7-2 and TRBJ1-2, is GAGVSQSPSNKVTEKGKDVELRCDPISGHTALYWYRQSLGQGLEFLIYFQGNSAPDKSGLPSDRFSAERTGGSVSTLTIQRTQQEDSAVYLCASSLQGRVVGYTFGSGTRLTVV.

The V call is TRBV28, the J call TRBJ2-7; weak D call: TRBD1 (5 bases). Germline-derived CDR1 and CDR2 are MDHEN and SYDVKM. The CDR3 contains 13 residues. V dropped 1 base and J dropped 5 bases, with 9 bases sitting between them. The CDR3 bases are TGTGCCAGCAGTTTATTCGGCAGGGACGAGCAGTACTTC. Translation: CASSLFGRDEQYF.

This clone was found once. The V call is TRBV6-5, the J call TRBJ1-4; 10 nucleotides agree with TRBD1. Germline V gene data show CDR1 as MNHEY and CDR2 as SVGAGI. V lost 7 bases, J lost 5 bases, and 4 bases stayed unmatched. There are 14 residues in the CDR3. The CDR3 DNA follows: TGTGCCAGCACCCGGACAGGGGGAAATGAAAAACTGTTTTTT. This translates into CASTRTGGNEKLFF.